This T cell receptor (beta chain) came from a study of PD-1 blockade in classical Hodgkin lymphoma. Brentuximab vedotin exposure varied among the patients, all of whom had relapsed after autologous stem cell transplantation. Classifying best responses yielded complete response, partial response or progressive disease. V lost 4 bases to trimming and J lost 6 bases; unmatched junction nucleotides: 11. The CDR3 has 17 amino acids. CDR1 is SGHNT, CDR2 YYREEE, per germline (reference sequence). Clones were read by immunoSEQ multiplex PCR, and TCRdb kept only the in-frame ones, dropping some. This sample yields over 9,000 clones, of which around 74% are seen a single time; about a third belongs to the top ten.

This TCR was recovered from a human donor with classical Hodgkin lymphoma. Specimen: peripheral blood mononuclear cells (PBMCs), collected at baseline. This chain links TRBV5-4 with TRBJ2-1; 12 positions match TRBD2. The CDR3 sequence is CASSPYLAGGPRNEQFF. CDR3 in DNA: TGTGCCAGCAGCCCCTATCTAGCGGGGGGGCCCCGCAATGAGCAGTTCTTC. The entire variable domain, with the rest obtained from reference TRBV5-4 and TRBJ2-1, is as follows: ETGVTQSPTHLIKTRGQQVTLRCSSQSGHNTVSWYQQALGQGPQFIFQYYREEENGRGNFPPRFSGLQFPNYSSELNVNALELDDSALYLCASSPYLAGGPRNEQFFGPGTRLTVL.